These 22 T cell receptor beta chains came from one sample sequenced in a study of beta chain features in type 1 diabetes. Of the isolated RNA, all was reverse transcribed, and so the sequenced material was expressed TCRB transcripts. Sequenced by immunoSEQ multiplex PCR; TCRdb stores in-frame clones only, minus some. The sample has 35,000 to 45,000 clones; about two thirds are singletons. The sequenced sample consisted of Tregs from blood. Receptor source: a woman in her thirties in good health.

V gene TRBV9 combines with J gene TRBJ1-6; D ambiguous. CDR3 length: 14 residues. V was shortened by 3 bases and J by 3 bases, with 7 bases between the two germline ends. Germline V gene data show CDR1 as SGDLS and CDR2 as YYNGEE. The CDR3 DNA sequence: TGTGCCAGCAGCGCTGAGAGCTATAATTCACCCCTCCACTTT. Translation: CASSAESYNSPLHF.

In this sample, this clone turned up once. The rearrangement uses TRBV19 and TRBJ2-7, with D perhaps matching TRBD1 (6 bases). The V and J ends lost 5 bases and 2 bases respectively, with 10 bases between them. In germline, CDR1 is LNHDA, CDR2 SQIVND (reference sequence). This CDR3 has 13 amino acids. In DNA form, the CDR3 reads TGTGCCAGTAGTGCAGGGGCGACCTACGAGCAGTACTTC. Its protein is CASSAGATYEQYF.

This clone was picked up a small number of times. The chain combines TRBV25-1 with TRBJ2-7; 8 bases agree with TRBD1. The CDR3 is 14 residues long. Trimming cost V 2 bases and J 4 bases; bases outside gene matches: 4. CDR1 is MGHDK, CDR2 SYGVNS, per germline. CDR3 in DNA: TGTGCCAGCAGTGAACGGCAGGGGGCATACGAGCAGTACTTC. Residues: CASSERQGAYEQYF.

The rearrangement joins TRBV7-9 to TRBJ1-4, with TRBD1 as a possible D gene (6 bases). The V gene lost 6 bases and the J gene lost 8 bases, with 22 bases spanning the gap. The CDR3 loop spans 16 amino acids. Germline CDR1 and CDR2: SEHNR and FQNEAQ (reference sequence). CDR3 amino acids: CASSPIDRQSREKLFF. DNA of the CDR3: TGTGCCAGCAGTCCAATCGACAGGCAATCGCGAGAAAAACTGTTTTTT.

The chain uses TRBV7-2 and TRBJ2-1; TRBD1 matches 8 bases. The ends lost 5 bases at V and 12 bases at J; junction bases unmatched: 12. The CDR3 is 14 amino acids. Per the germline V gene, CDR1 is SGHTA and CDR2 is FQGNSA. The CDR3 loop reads CASSPRPDRAWQFF. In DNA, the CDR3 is TGTGCCAGCAGCCCAAGACCGGACAGGGCTTGGCAGTTCTTC.

The CDR3 DNA is TGTGCCAGCAGCTCCAGGGTAAACTATGGCTACACCTTC. It specifies CASSSRVNYGYTF. The chain recombines TRBV7-9 with TRBJ1-2, with D perhaps TRBD1 (5 bases). Trimming shortened V by 4 bases and J by 2 bases, and 8 bases separated the two germline ends. Germline V gene sequence: CDR1 SEHNR, CDR2 FQNEAQ (reference sequence). The CDR3 is made up of 13 amino acids.

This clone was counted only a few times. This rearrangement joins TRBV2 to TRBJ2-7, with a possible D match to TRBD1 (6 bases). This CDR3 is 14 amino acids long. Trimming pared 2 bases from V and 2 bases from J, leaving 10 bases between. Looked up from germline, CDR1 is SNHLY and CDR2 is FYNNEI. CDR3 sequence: CASSEQGHPYEQYF. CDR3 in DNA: TGTGCCAGCAGTGAACAGGGACACCCCTACGAGCAGTACTTC.

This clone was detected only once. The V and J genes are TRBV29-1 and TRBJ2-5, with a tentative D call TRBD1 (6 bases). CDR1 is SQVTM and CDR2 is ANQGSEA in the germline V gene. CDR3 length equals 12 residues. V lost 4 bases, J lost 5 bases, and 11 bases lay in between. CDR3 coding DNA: TGCAGCGTTGTGGGGGCCGGGGAGACCCAGTACTTC. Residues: CSVVGAGETQYF.

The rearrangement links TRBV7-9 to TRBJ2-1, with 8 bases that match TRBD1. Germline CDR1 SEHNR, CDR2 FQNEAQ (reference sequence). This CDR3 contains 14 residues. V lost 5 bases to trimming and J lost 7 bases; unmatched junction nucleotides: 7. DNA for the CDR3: TGTGCCAGCAGCGGACAGGGAAGTAGGAATGAGCAGTTCTTC. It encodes CASSGQGSRNEQFF.

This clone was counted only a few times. The CDR3 region has the DNA TGCGCCAGCAGCCTAACCCCCAGGGGTGTGAAGATGAACACTGAAGCTTTCTTT. Translated, it gives CASSLTPRGVKMNTEAFF. This chain links TRBV5-1 with TRBJ1-1, with a weak D call TRBD1 (6 bases). CDR3 length equals 18 residues. Germline V gives CDR1 SGHRS, CDR2 YFSETQ. The V end lost 4 bases, the J end lost 0 bases, and 22 bases lay between the germline ends.

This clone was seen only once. CDR3 protein: CASSPGQGSYNEQFF. In DNA, the CDR3 is TGTGCCAGCAGTCCTGGACAGGGCTCCTACAATGAGCAGTTCTTC. The chain carries TRBV6-6 and TRBJ2-1; 8 bases agree with TRBD1. Per the germline V gene, CDR1 is MNHNY and CDR2 is SVGAGI (reference sequence). There are 15 residues in the CDR3. V lost 5 bases and J lost 0; bases outside the gene matches: 3.

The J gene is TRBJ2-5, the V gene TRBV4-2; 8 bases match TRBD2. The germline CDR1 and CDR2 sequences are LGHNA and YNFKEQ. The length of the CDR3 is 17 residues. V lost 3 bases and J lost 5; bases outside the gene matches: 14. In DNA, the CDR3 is TGTGCCAGCAGCCACATATACCATAGCGGGATCGGTGAGACCCAGTACTTC. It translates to CASSHIYHSGIGETQYF.

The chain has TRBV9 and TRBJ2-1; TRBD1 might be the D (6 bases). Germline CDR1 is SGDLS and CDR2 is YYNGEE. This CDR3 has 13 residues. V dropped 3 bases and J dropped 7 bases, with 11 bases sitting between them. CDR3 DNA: TGTGCCAGCAGCGGAAAAGGGGGTAATGAGCAGTTCTTC. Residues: CASSGKGGNEQFF.

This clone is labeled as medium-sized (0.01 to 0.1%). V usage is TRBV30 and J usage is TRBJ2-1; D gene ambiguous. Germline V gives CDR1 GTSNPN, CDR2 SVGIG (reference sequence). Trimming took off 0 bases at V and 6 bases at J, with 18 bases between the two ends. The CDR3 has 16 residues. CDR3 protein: CAWSVRRSMFLNEQFF. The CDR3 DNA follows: TGTGCCTGGAGTGTGCGCCGATCCATGTTCCTCAATGAGCAGTTCTTC.

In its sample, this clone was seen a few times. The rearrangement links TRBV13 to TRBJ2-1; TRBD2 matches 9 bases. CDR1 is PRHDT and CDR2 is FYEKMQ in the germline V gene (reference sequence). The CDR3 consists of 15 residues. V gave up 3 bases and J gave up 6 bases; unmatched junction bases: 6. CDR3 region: CASSFGGRAFNEQFF. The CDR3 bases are TGTGCCAGCAGCTTCGGCGGGAGGGCTTTCAATGAGCAGTTCTTC.

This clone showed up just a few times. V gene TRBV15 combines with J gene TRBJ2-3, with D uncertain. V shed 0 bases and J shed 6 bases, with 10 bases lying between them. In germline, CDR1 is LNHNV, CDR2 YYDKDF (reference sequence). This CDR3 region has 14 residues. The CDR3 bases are TGTGCCACCAGCAGAGAACCCGCCGGGGATACGCAGTATTTT. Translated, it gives CATSREPAGDTQYF.

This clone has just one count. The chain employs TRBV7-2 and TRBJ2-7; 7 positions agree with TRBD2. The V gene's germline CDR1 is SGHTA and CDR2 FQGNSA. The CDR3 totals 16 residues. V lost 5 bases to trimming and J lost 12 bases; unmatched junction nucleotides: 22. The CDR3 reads CASSPSAVREGQRPYF. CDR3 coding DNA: TGTGCCAGCAGCCCTTCAGCGGTGAGGGAGGGCCAGCGTCCGTACTTC.

The CDR3 here is CASSFFGLNTEAFF. The CDR3 nucleotides read TGCGCCAGCAGCTTTTTTGGGCTGAACACTGAAGCTTTCTTT. The chain carries TRBV5-1 and TRBJ1-1; D remains unclear. The CDR3 extends over 14 amino acids. V lost 2 bases, J lost 0 bases, and 8 bases lay in between. Germline V CDR1 and CDR2: SGHRS, YFSETQ.

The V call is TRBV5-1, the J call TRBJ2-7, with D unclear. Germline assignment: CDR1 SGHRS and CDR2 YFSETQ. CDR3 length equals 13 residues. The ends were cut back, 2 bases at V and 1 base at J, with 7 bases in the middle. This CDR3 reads CASSFPISYEQYF. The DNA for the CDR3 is TGCGCCAGCAGCTTTCCTATTTCCTACGAGCAGTACTTC.

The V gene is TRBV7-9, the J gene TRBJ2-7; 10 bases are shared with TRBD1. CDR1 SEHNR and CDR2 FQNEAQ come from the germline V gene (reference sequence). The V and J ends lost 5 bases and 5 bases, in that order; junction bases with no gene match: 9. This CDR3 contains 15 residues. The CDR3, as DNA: TGTGCCAGCAGCCCCGGACAGGGGGTCCCGCACGAGCAGTACTTC. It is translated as CASSPGQGVPHEQYF.

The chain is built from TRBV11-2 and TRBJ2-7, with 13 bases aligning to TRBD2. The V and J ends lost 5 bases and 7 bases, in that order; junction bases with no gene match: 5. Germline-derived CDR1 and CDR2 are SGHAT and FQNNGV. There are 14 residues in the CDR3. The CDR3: CASSLTSGRVEQYF. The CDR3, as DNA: TGTGCCAGCAGCCTCACTAGCGGGAGGGTAGAGCAGTACTTC.

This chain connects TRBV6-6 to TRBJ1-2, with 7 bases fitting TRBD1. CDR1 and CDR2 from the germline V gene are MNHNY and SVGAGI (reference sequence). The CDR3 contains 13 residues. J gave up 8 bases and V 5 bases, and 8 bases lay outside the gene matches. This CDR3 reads CASSPTGEGGYTF. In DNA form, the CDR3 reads TGTGCCAGCAGTCCCACAGGGGAAGGCGGCTACACCTTC.